The following is a TCR beta chain sequence with its context. The data were obtained in a study of blood T cell repertoires in COVID-19. Study-level information: Sources were T cells, B-cell-depleted T cells, or PBMCs; the material itself was cDNA or gDNA.

The trim removed 5 bases at V and 1 base at J, leaving 2 bases unmatched. Germline V lookup: CDR1 SGHTA, CDR2 FQGNSA. The CDR3 spans 14 residues. Sequenced by immunoSEQ multiplex PCR; TCRdb stores in-frame clones only, minus some. The sample lists under 250,000 clones; 87% were seen once. The clonotype originates from a man aged 30-40 years who had recovered from COVID-19. This rearrangement joins TRBV7-2 to TRBJ1-1, with TRBD1 matching over 9 bases. The sequenced material came from PBMCs or T cells enriched from blood (not recorded which). The CDR3 sequence is CASSKDRGNTEAFF. The CDR3, as DNA: TGTGCCAGCAGCAAGGACAGGGGGAACACTGAAGCTTTCTTT.